The rows below give T cell receptor beta chains drawn from one sample of a study of blood T cell repertoires in COVID-19. Here immunoSEQ multiplex PCR was the method, and the copy in TCRdb shows in-frame clones only, minus some. This table has hundreds of thousands of clones, approximately 91% appearing once. Sequenced: PBMCs or T cells enriched from blood (not recorded which). These receptors came from a woman aged 40-49 years with acute COVID-19. Both conserved end residues are part of each CDR3. The order of the fields is D gene, J gene, clone size, V gene, CDR3 DNA, CDR3 protein. A D gene is named only where the DNA matches it firmly. The size field is filled for only some rows; it gives once, few, many or a size class.

TRBD1	TRBJ1-1	-	TRBV19	TGTGCCAGTAGTAAGGAGGACAGGCCGAACACTGAAGCTTTCTTT	CASSKEDRPNTEAFF
-	TRBJ1-2	-	TRBV7-9	TGTGCCAGCAGCTTACGGCGGGAAGGGGACTATGGCTACACCTTC	CASSLRREGDYGYTF
TRBD1	TRBJ1-1	once	TRBV29-1	TGCAGCGTCGCATACAGGGGGCGGGGAACTGAAGCTTTCTTT	CSVAYRGRGTEAFF
-	TRBJ1-5	-	TRBV19	TGTGCCAGTAGTTTACAGGGTAATCAGCCCCAGCATTTT	CASSLQGNQPQHF
-	TRBJ1-1	-	TRBV7-9	TGTGCCAGCAGCTTAGGTCACAGGGAAGGCCTTGAAGCTTTCTTT	CASSLGHREGLEAFF
TRBD1	TRBJ2-5	-	TRBV19	TGTGCCAGTAATGGACAGGGAAGAAAAGAGACCCAGTACTTC	CASNGQGRKETQYF
TRBD1	TRBJ1-4	-	TRBV3-1/TRBV3-2	TGTGCCAGCAGCCAAGACCCAGGGGGCTTAGGTGAAAAACTGTTTTTT	CASSQDPGGLGEKLFF
TRBD1	TRBJ1-1	-	TRBV7-9	TGTGCCAGCAGCTTAATAGGACAGGTGAACACTGAAGCTTTCTTT	CASSLIGQVNTEAFF
TRBD1	TRBJ2-5	-	TRBV19	TGTGCCAGTAGTATAGGAGGGACAGGGTTAAAGACCCAGTACTTC	CASSIGGTGLKTQYF
-	TRBJ2-2	-	TRBV25-1	TGTGCCAGCAGTGGACCTCAGGGTGGGACTACCGGGGAGCTGTTTTTT	CASSGPQGGTTGELFF
-	TRBJ1-1	-	TRBV18	TGTGCCAGCTCACCACTGAGGGGGATGAACACTGAAGCTTTCTTT	CASSPLRGMNTEAFF
TRBD2	TRBJ2-1	-	TRBV5-8	TGTGCCAGCAGCTCCGGGACTAGCGGGGGGGCCTACAATGAGCAGTTCTTC	CASSSGTSGGAYNEQFF
TRBD1	TRBJ1-3	-	TRBV30	TGTGCCTGGAGTTCGGACAGGGGACCGGCTGGAAACACCATATATTTT	CAWSSDRGPAGNTIYF
TRBD2	TRBJ2-1	-	TRBV9	TGTGCCAGCAGCCTTAGCGGGGGGCCTAACAATGAGCAGTTCTTC	CASSLSGGPNNEQFF
-	TRBJ1-6	-	TRBV2	TGTGCCAGCAGTGAAGAGGTAGGGGGAGAATCACCCCTCCACTTT	CASSEEVGGESPLHF
-	TRBJ1-5	few	TRBV19	TGTGCCAGTAGTATACTTGGGCAGCATAGCAATCAGCCCCAGCATTTT	CASSILGQHSNQPQHF
-	TRBJ1-1	-	TRBV19	TGTGCCAGTAGTCCCGACCGGGGGTCAAACACTGAAGCTTTCTTT	CASSPDRGSNTEAFF
TRBD2	TRBJ2-5	-	TRBV2	TGTGCCAGCAGTCAAACCCCGTCTAGCGGGGAGACCCAGTACTTC	CASSQTPSSGETQYF
-	TRBJ2-7	-	TRBV2	TGTGCCAGCAGTGGTGACATTAGCTCCTACGAGCAGTACTTC	CASSGDISSYEQYF
-	TRBJ1-2	-	TRBV15	TGTGCCACCAGCAGAGATAAGGGCCAGGGAGGCTACACCTTC	CATSRDKGQGGYTF
-	TRBJ2-1	-	TRBV18	TGTGCCAGCTCACCAACTAGATTGGGCAATGAGCAGTTCTTC	CASSPTRLGNEQFF
TRBD1	TRBJ2-2	once	TRBV4-1	TGCGCCAGCACCGACAGGGGAAACACCGGGGAGCTGTTTTTT	CASTDRGNTGELFF
-	TRBJ1-1	once	TRBV5-1	TGCGCCAGCAGCTTGGCCGTTCCCCTCGGGAACACTGAAGCTTTCTTT	CASSLAVPLGNTEAFF
-	TRBJ1-5	few	TRBV6-6	TGTGCCAGCAGTCCTTGGACACAACTAGCTCATCAGCCCCAGCATTTT	CASSPWTQLAHQPQHF
-	TRBJ1-4	-	TRBV29-1	TGCAGCGTTGAAGTCCTTGCAACTAATGAAAAACTGTTTTTT	CSVEVLATNEKLFF
TRBD1	TRBJ1-2	few	TRBV3-1/TRBV3-2	TGTGCCAGCAGCCCCAATGAAGACAGGGGGCCCAATGGCTACACCTTC	CASSPNEDRGPNGYTF
-	TRBJ2-7	-	TRBV11-3	TGTGCCAGCAGTAAGACTAGTCACGAGCAGTACTTC	CASSKTSHEQYF
-	TRBJ2-7	-	TRBV5-1	TGCGCCAGCAGTGCCCGGAAGGGGGATGAGCAGTACTTC	CASSARKGDEQYF
TRBD1	TRBJ1-2	few	TRBV9	TGTGCCAGCAGCGGAGACCGGGACAGGGAAATCTATGGCTACACCTTC	CASSGDRDREIYGYTF
TRBD1	TRBJ1-4	-	TRBV10-3	TGTGCCATCAGTGGGACAGGGTACGAAAAACTGTTTTTT	CAISGTGYEKLFF
-	TRBJ1-2	-	TRBV24-1	TGTGCCACCAGTGATTCCGACAGGAAATATGGCTACACCTTC	CATSDSDRKYGYTF
-	TRBJ2-7	-	TRBV30	TGTGCCTGGAGCTACAGTACCTCCTACGAGCAGTACTTC	CAWSYSTSYEQYF
-	TRBJ1-6	-	TRBV3-1/TRBV3-2	TGTGCCAGCAGCCAGGGAGCCGGTAATTCACCCCTCCACTTT	CASSQGAGNSPLHF
-	TRBJ2-1	-	TRBV5-8	TGTGCCAGCCGGAACGGGGGACACAATGAGCAGTTCTTC	CASRNGGHNEQFF
-	TRBJ2-5	-	TRBV3-1/TRBV3-2	TGTGCCAGCAGCCAAGATTCTAGCTCAGAGACCCAGTACTTC	CASSQDSSSETQYF
TRBD2	TRBJ2-5	-	TRBV5-8	TGTGCCAGCGCAGGGACTAGCGGGGGCTGGTACCAAGAGACCCAGTACTTC	CASAGTSGGWYQETQYF
TRBD2	TRBJ2-1	-	TRBV3-1/TRBV3-2	TGTGCCAGCAGCCAACTAGCGGGGGTTCAGTTCTTC	CASSQLAGVQFF
TRBD1	TRBJ1-2	-	TRBV30	TGTGCCTGGATAAAAAACCGGGACAGGGAGAGGTATGGCTACACCTTC	CAWIKNRDRERYGYTF
TRBD2	TRBJ2-2	-	TRBV5-5	TGTGCCAGCAGCTCCCTAGCGGGGGGTGTCGGGGAGCTGTTTTTT	CASSSLAGGVGELFF
TRBD1	TRBJ2-1	once	TRBV13	TGTGCCAGCAGCCCCTCGATAGGGGGCGGTGGGGATGAGCAGTTCTTC	CASSPSIGGGGDEQFF